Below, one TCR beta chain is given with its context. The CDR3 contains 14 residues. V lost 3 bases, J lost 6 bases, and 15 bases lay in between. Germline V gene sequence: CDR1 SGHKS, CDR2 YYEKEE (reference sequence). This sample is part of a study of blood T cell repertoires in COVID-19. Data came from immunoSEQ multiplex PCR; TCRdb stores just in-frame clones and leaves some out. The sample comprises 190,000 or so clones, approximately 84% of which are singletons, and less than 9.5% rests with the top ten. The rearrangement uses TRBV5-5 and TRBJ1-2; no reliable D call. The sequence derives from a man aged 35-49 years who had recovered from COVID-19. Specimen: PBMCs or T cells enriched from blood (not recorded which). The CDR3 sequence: CASSSWTPQDGYTF. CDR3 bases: TGTGCCAGCAGCTCGTGGACTCCCCAGGATGGCTACACCTTC.